What follows are 30 T cell receptor beta chains derived from one specimen sequenced in a study of Ad26.COV2.S vaccination and SARS-CoV-2 variants. Documented treatment: about 20 received Ad26.COV2.S at low or high dose, single or two shots; a few received placebo; per-sample allocation not given. Sampling took place 63 days after the first vaccine or placebo injection. The protocol was immunoSEQ multiplex PCR, while the TCRdb copy is restricted to in-frame clones and leaves out a portion. The table shows roughly 350,000 clones, with 75% to 90% occurring only once. The source was peripheral blood, collected in a trial of Ad26.COV2.S vaccine versus placebo. The receptor source for this set is a person between 18 and 60 years old who received the Ad26.COV2.S COVID-19 vaccine or a placebo.

The chain employs TRBV6-5 and TRBJ1-1; D unclear. The CDR3 is 15 amino acids. Germline assignment: CDR1 MNHEY and CDR2 SVGAGI. The germline V and J ends were trimmed by 6 bases and 0 bases, with 14 bases remaining between them. DNA for the CDR3: TGTGCCAGCAGGTTAGTCAGCCGAATGAACACTGAAGCTTTCTTT. It encodes CASRLVSRMNTEAFF.

V and J are TRBV19 and TRBJ1-5, with TRBD1 matching 7 bases. Per the germline V gene, CDR1 is LNHDA and CDR2 is SQIVND (reference sequence). The CDR3 totals 13 residues. V trimming: 5 bases; J trimming: 7 bases; junction bases outside the gene matches: 5. The CDR3 loop reads CASSPGQLQPQHF. The CDR3 DNA is TGTGCCAGTAGTCCGGGACAGCTACAGCCCCAGCATTTT.

V usage is TRBV6-6 and J usage is TRBJ2-3; a possible D gene is TRBD1 (6 bases). The V end lost 6 bases, the J end lost 2 bases, and 15 bases lay between the germline ends. CDR1 and CDR2 (germline): MNHNY, SVGAGI (reference sequence). This CDR3 is 15 amino acids long. The CDR3 region has the DNA TGTGCCAGCAGGCCACCCCGGGACACCACAGATACGCAGTATTTT. It codes for CASRPPRDTTDTQYF.

CDR3 DNA: TGCGCCAGCAGCTTGGGGCTAGCGGGAGAGGGTGAGCAGTTCTTC. Its translation is CASSLGLAGEGEQFF. The genes are TRBV5-1 and TRBJ2-1, with TRBD2 matching 10 bases. Trimming at V came to 0 bases and at J to 9 bases, leaving 6 bases not matched to a gene. The CDR3 contains 15 residues. Germline V gene data show CDR1 as SGHRS and CDR2 as YFSETQ.

The chain couples TRBV6-7 to TRBJ2-4, with D possibly being TRBD1 (5 bases). TRBV6-7 is identified as an open reading frame with a role that is uncertain. The CDR3 length is 15 residues. V was shortened by 2 bases and J by 3 bases, with 11 bases between the two germline ends. CDR3 DNA: TGTGCCAGCAGTTACCCCCGACAGAGCAAAAACATTCAGTACTTC. Translation: CASSYPRQSKNIQYF.

This clone was recorded a few times. The chain joins TRBV7-9 to TRBJ1-1, with a possible D match to TRBD1 (6 bases). The ends were cut back, 5 bases at V and 1 base at J, with 11 bases in the middle. The CDR3 is 14 residues long. The germline V gene encodes CDR1 SEHNR and CDR2 FQNEAQ (reference sequence). The CDR3 DNA sequence: TGTGCCAGCAGCGTAGGGACACAGAACACTGAAGCTTTCTTT. Encoded protein: CASSVGTQNTEAFF.

V and J are TRBV5-1 and TRBJ2-1; D not certain. V was clipped by 2 bases and J by 0 bases, with 9 bases between them. Germline CDR1 SGHRS, CDR2 YFSETQ. The CDR3 is 15 residues long. The CDR3 protein is CASSFQVSSYNEQFF. Written as DNA, the CDR3 is TGCGCCAGCAGCTTCCAGGTTAGCTCCTACAATGAGCAGTTCTTC.

This chain uses TRBV28 with TRBJ1-1, with D maybe TRBD1 (5 bases). This CDR3 contains 14 residues. Germline V CDR1 and CDR2: MDHEN, SYDVKM. V lost 10 bases, J lost 0 bases, and 15 bases lay in between. The chain's CDR3 is CAIMGPPMNTEAFF. The CDR3 DNA reads as TGTGCCATCATGGGGCCGCCGATGAACACTGAAGCTTTCTTT.

This chain links TRBV11-2 with TRBJ2-7; D is perhaps TRBD1 (6 bases). This CDR3 contains 16 residues. V lost 1 base and J lost 2, with 15 bases in between. CDR1 is SGHAT and CDR2 is FQNNGV in the germline V gene. CDR3 residues: CASSLVGQNVAYEQYF. DNA of the CDR3: TGTGCCAGCAGCTTAGTCGGACAGAACGTAGCCTACGAGCAGTACTTC.

The count of this clone is one. The gene calls are TRBV2 and TRBJ2-7, with TRBD1 matching 9 bases. CDR3 length: 15 amino acids. Germline trimming cut 7 bases from V and 5 bases from J; bases unmatched to any gene: 12. Germline assignment: CDR1 SNHLY and CDR2 FYNNEI. In DNA form, the CDR3 reads TGTGCCAGCATCAAACCGGGACAGGGATTGAACGAGCAGTACTTC. This translates into CASIKPGQGLNEQYF.

CDR3 amino acids: CSAETEYTEAFF. CDR3 nucleotide sequence: TGCAGCGCGGAGACAGAGTACACTGAAGCTTTCTTT. The rearrangement joins TRBV29-1 to TRBJ1-1, with D maybe TRBD1 (5 bases). The germline V and J ends were trimmed by 7 bases and 3 bases, with 12 bases remaining between them. CDR3 length equals 12 residues. Germline V gene sequence: CDR1 SQVTM, CDR2 ANQGSEA.

The rearrangement links TRBV19 to TRBJ2-6; 10 bases are shared with TRBD1. The V and J ends lost 4 bases and 0 bases, in that order; junction bases with no gene match: 3. From germline, CDR1 is LNHDA and CDR2 SQIVND (reference sequence). The CDR3 runs 17 residues. The CDR3: CASSTTGGGSGANVLTF. Here the CDR3 DNA reads TGTGCCAGTAGTACGACAGGGGGCGGCTCTGGGGCCAACGTCCTGACTTTC. The full variable domain, completed using reference TRBV19 and TRBJ2-6, is DGGITQSPKYLFRKEGQNVTLSCEQNLNHDAMYWYRQDPGQGLRLIYYSQIVNDFQKGDIAEGYSVSREKKESFPLTVTSAQKNPTAFYLCASSTTGGGSGANVLTFGAGSRLTVL.

J is TRBJ2-7 and V is TRBV10-3; 8 nucleotides match TRBD1. The CDR3 runs to 15 residues. After removal of 3 bases from V and 2 bases from J, the junction contained 6 bases not matched to a gene. CDR1 ENHRY and CDR2 SYGVKD come from the germline V gene. For the CDR3, the DNA is TGTGCCATCAGTGAACCGGGACAGGCCCCCTACGAGCAGTACTTC. It codes for CAISEPGQAPYEQYF.

This clone was seen a few times. V usage is TRBV30 and J usage is TRBJ2-2, with 8 bases fitting TRBD1. The CDR3 sequence is 16 residues long. The ends lost 0 bases at V and 8 bases at J; junction bases unmatched: 11. CDR1 and CDR2 from the germline V gene are GTSNPN and SVGIG (reference sequence). The CDR3 sequence is CAWSVRGTGAQGELFF. The CDR3 DNA reads TGTGCCTGGAGTGTACGAGGGACAGGAGCCCAAGGGGAGCTGTTTTTT.

This chain connects TRBV7-8 to TRBJ2-1; D might be TRBD2 (5 bases). The CDR3 length is 18 residues. The germline V gene has CDR1 SGHVS and CDR2 FQNEAQ. V lost 0 bases, J lost 2 bases, and 17 bases lay in between. The CDR3 DNA sequence: TGTGCCAGCAGCTTAGCGGGGAGCCCGGCCCTCACCTACAATGAGCAGTTCTTC. It yields the protein CASSLAGSPALTYNEQFF.

The J gene is TRBJ2-3, the V gene TRBV24-1; TRBD2 agrees at 7 bases. In germline, CDR1 is KGHDR, CDR2 SFDVKD. This CDR3 contains 12 residues. V shed 9 bases, J shed 6 bases, and the junction held 5 bases outside the gene matches. CDR3: CATGGGGDTQYF. In DNA, the CDR3 is TGTGCCACCGGGGGGGGAGGGGATACGCAGTATTTT.

V is TRBV10-1 and J is TRBJ2-3; 9 bases match TRBD2. Germline trimming cut 1 base from V and 3 bases from J; bases unmatched to any gene: 5. The CDR3 is 16 amino acids. Germline CDR1 is WNHNN and CDR2 is SYGVQD (reference sequence). The CDR3 DNA sequence: TGCGCCAGCAGTGAGTGGCGGGGGGGCGAAACAGATACGCAGTATTTT. Amino acid sequence: CASSEWRGGETDTQYF.

As DNA, the CDR3 is TGTGCCAGCAGTGGAGGGCTTACTAATGAAAAACTGTTTTTT. It translates to CASSGGLTNEKLFF. V usage is TRBV2 and J usage is TRBJ1-4; no definite D call. Germline CDR1 and CDR2: SNHLY and FYNNEI. The CDR3 has 14 amino acids. V lost 4 bases and J lost 2, with 8 bases in between. Full variable domain (remainder filled in from reference TRBV2 and TRBJ1-4): EPEVTQTPSHQVTQMGQEVILRCVPISNHLYFYWYRQILGQKVEFLVSFYNNEISEKSEIFDDQFSVERPDGSNFTLKIRSTKLEDSAMYFCASSGGLTNEKLFFGSGTQLSVL.

The J gene is TRBJ2-1, the V gene TRBV4-1; 7 nucleotides line up with TRBD1. Germline V gene sequence: CDR1 MGHRA, CDR2 YSYEKL. There are 15 residues in the CDR3. Trimming removed 3 bases from V and 10 bases from J; junction bases left unmatched: 12. The CDR3 is CASSQPDRELSEQFF. The CDR3, as DNA: TGCGCCAGCAGCCAGCCTGACAGGGAGCTATCGGAGCAGTTCTTC.

CDR3 loop: CASSRDREDTEAFF. CDR3 nucleotide sequence: TGCGCCAGCAGTCGAGACAGGGAGGACACTGAAGCTTTCTTT. The rearrangement links TRBV10-2 to TRBJ1-1, with 7 nucleotides matching TRBD1. This CDR3 contains 14 residues. The V gene's germline CDR1 is WSHSY and CDR2 SAAADI. J was trimmed by 3 bases and V by 5 bases; bases with no gene match: 6.

The gene calls are TRBV5-1 and TRBJ2-2; 7 nucleotides match TRBD2. Germline CDR1 and CDR2: SGHRS and YFSETQ. Germline trimming cut 6 bases from V and 5 bases from J; bases unmatched to any gene: 10. CDR3 length equals 15 residues. The CDR3 region is CASNEGRGWTGELFF. In DNA, the CDR3 is TGCGCCAGCAACGAGGGGAGGGGTTGGACCGGGGAGCTGTTTTTT.

The chain recombines TRBV6-5 with TRBJ1-1; the match to TRBD1 covers 9 bases. The germline V gene encodes CDR1 MNHEY and CDR2 SVGAGI. V dropped 4 bases and J dropped 5; count of bases not matched to a gene: 5. The CDR3 covers 14 residues. In nucleotides, the CDR3 is TGTGCCAGCAGTTTATACAGGGGGCCGACTGAAGCTTTCTTT. It is translated as CASSLYRGPTEAFF.

This rearrangement joins TRBV7-8 to TRBJ1-6, with D possibly being TRBD1 (5 bases). V lost 7 bases and J lost 4, with 23 bases in between. There are 18 residues in the CDR3. CDR1 and CDR2 (germline): SGHVS, FQNEAQ. CDR3 coding DNA: TGTGCCAGCATCCCCGGGACCTCCGGCGGGGCTTATAATTCACCCCTCCACTTT. Translation gives CASIPGTSGGAYNSPLHF.

This chain links TRBV7-2 with TRBJ1-6; possible D gene TRBD1, 6 bases. The germline V gene encodes CDR1 SGHTA and CDR2 FQGNSA. Trimming shortened V by 1 base and J by 8 bases, and 9 bases separated the two germline ends. CDR3 length: 14 amino acids. The CDR3 sequence is CASSLGGGYSPLHF. In nucleotides, the CDR3 is TGTGCCAGCAGCTTAGGTGGGGGCTATTCACCCCTCCACTTT.

V usage is TRBV28 and J usage is TRBJ1-2; 12 nucleotides match TRBD1. This CDR3 spans 14 amino acids. V shed 5 bases, J shed 8 bases, and the junction held 6 bases outside the gene matches. Germline V CDR1 and CDR2: MDHEN, SYDVKM. CDR3 nucleotide sequence: TGTGCCAGCAGTGGGACAGGGGGCAGCGACGGCTACACCTTC. Translation gives CASSGTGGSDGYTF.

The chain uses TRBV6-2 or TRBV6-3 and TRBJ1-1; D is undetermined. V was cut by 2 bases and J by 1 base, with 11 bases left in between. The germline V gene encodes CDR1 MNHEY and CDR2 SVGEGT. The CDR3 loop spans 15 amino acids. CDR3 residues: CASSYGQMGNTEAFF. CDR3 DNA: TGTGCCAGCAGTTACGGGCAGATGGGGAACACTGAAGCTTTCTTT.

The chain joins TRBV28 to TRBJ1-5, with 8 bases fitting TRBD1. Germline values: CDR1 MDHEN, CDR2 SYDVKM. V gave up 2 bases and J gave up 5 bases; unmatched junction bases: 2. The length of the CDR3 is 14 residues. CDR3 coding DNA: TGTGCCAGCAGTTTAGTACAGGGGGATCAGCCCCAGCATTTT. It is translated as CASSLVQGDQPQHF.

CDR3 sequence reads: CASSSTGEYGYTF. In DNA form, the CDR3 reads TGTGCCAGTAGCTCGACAGGGGAATATGGCTACACCTTC. The gene calls are TRBV19 and TRBJ1-2; TRBD1 aligns across 8 bases. The junction had 5 bases not matched to a gene; V was cut back by 6 bases and J by 5 bases. Germline CDR1 reads LNHDA; CDR2 reads SQIVND (reference sequence). CDR3 length: 13 amino acids.

The chain is built from TRBV24-1 and TRBJ1-5, with 7 bases aligning to TRBD1. The CDR3 extends over 12 amino acids. The germline V gene has CDR1 KGHDR and CDR2 SFDVKD. Trimming cost V 1 base and J 11 bases; bases outside gene matches: 1. The CDR3, as DNA: TGTGCCACCAGTGATTTTACAGGGGCCCAGCATTTT. Its translation: CATSDFTGAQHF.

This chain links TRBV2 with TRBJ2-3; D is unclear. CDR3 length: 13 amino acids. V shed 2 bases and J shed 10 bases, with 13 bases lying between them. From germline, CDR1 is SNHLY and CDR2 FYNNEI. CDR3 nucleotides: TGTGCCAGCAGTGAATCCAGCTGGCAAGCGCAGTATTTT. This encodes CASSESSWQAQYF.